The next 10 T cell receptor beta chains were all read from a single sample in a study of cytomegalovirus exposure and HLA in healthy donors. Primers for the PCR totalled 60 Vbeta and 13 Jbeta. This table comes from immunoSEQ multiplex PCR, and its TCRdb copy is limited to in-frame clones, with some not included. This sample has about 190,000 clones, with approximately 78% found just once. Sequenced: PBMCs. The receptors here all came from a woman under 30 in good health and CMV-seronegative.

The chain carries TRBV27 and TRBJ2-1, with D possibly being TRBD2 (6 bases). The germline V gene encodes CDR1 MNHEY and CDR2 SMNVEV (reference sequence). V was pared by 5 bases and J by 7 bases, with 15 bases between. CDR3 length equals 14 residues. The CDR3 loop is CASSVGGIGNEQFF. The CDR3 DNA reads TGTGCCAGCAGTGTCGGCGGGATTGGAAATGAGCAGTTCTTC.

The chain recombines TRBV18 with TRBJ2-1; tentative D call: TRBD2 (5 bases). In germline, CDR1 is KGHSH, CDR2 LQKENI. The V end was cut by 4 bases, the J end by 5 bases, with 15 bases between. This CDR3 is built from 15 residues. CDR3 amino acids: CASSRVGLADNEQFF. As DNA, the CDR3 is TGTGCCAGCTCACGAGTTGGGCTAGCCGACAATGAGCAGTTCTTC.

The chain joins TRBV5-8 to TRBJ2-7; 7 bases line up with TRBD2. The CDR3 has 13 amino acids. CDR1 and CDR2 from the germline V gene are SGHTS and YDEGEE. Germline trimming cut 7 bases from V and 5 bases from J; bases unmatched to any gene: 9. CDR3 protein: CASAKRDYDEQYF. CDR3 coding DNA: TGTGCCAGCGCTAAGCGGGACTATGACGAGCAGTACTTC.

The chain carries TRBV2 and TRBJ1-4; tentative D call: TRBD1 (5 bases). V dropped 7 bases and J dropped 4 bases, with 13 bases sitting between them. Germline CDR1 is SNHLY and CDR2 is FYNNEI. CDR3 length equals 14 residues. The CDR3 DNA is TGTGCCAGCACCCTGGGGCAGAGTAATGAAAAACTGTTTTTT. It encodes CASTLGQSNEKLFF.

The chain combines TRBV18 with TRBJ2-7, with D possibly matching TRBD1 (5 bases). Trimming took 0 bases from V and 0 from J, leaving 12 bases between them. This CDR3 region has 16 residues. Germline CDR1 is KGHSH and CDR2 is LQKENI. The CDR3 loop is CASSPPTASFSYEQYF. The CDR3, as DNA: TGTGCCAGCTCACCACCGACAGCTTCTTTCTCCTACGAGCAGTACTTC.

The chain is built from TRBV5-1 and TRBJ2-7, with 11 bases matching TRBD2. Germline V lookup: CDR1 SGHRS, CDR2 YFSETQ. The CDR3 has 13 residues. Losses at the gene ends were 5 bases for V and 2 bases for J; bases not matched to a gene: 0. The CDR3 DNA reads as TGCGCCAGCAGGGGACTAGCGGCCTACGAGCAGTACTTC. Translating it yields CASRGLAAYEQYF.

The J gene is TRBJ1-1, the V gene TRBV18; possibly TRBD1 for D (6 bases). V lost 2 bases, J lost 1 base, and 8 bases lay in between. The CDR3 length is 14 residues. Per the germline V gene, CDR1 is KGHSH and CDR2 is LQKENI. The CDR3 coding sequence is TGTGCCAGCTCACCAACCAGGGGGAACACTGAAGCTTTCTTT. Its translation: CASSPTRGNTEAFF.

The V and J genes are TRBV30 and TRBJ1-3, with TRBD1 matching over 7 bases. V shed 5 bases and J 0 bases; nucleotides not matched to a gene: 13. Per germline, CDR1 GTSNPN and CDR2 SVGIG (reference sequence). CDR3 size: 17 residues. CDR3 DNA: TGTGCCTGGGAACTTCCGGGACAGCATATCTCTGGAAACACCATATATTTT. Translating it yields CAWELPGQHISGNTIYF. The full variable domain, rest sourced from reference TRBV30 and TRBJ1-3, is SQTIHQWPATLVQPVGSPLSLECTVEGTSNPNLYWYRQAAGRGLQLLFYSVGIGQISSEVPQNLSASRPQDRQFILSSKKLLLSDSGFYLCAWELPGQHISGNTIYFGEGSWLTVV.

This chain connects TRBV6-1 to TRBJ2-1; 14 bases agree with TRBD2. After removal of 4 bases from V and 8 bases from J, the junction contained 10 bases not matched to a gene. Per the germline V gene, CDR1 is MNHNS and CDR2 is SASEGT. The CDR3 totals 17 residues. CDR3 DNA: TGTGCCAGCAGTGCCCAACTGGGACTAGCGGGAGCGGATGAGCAGTTCTTC. Its protein product is CASSAQLGLAGADEQFF.

The rearrangement joins TRBV7-9 to TRBJ2-3, with TRBD2 identical over 10 bases. Germline V lookup: CDR1 SEHNR, CDR2 FQNEAQ (reference sequence). The V segment lost 5 bases and the J segment 3 bases; nucleotides outside the gene matches: 5. This CDR3 has 15 amino acids. The CDR3 loop reads CASSQAGGPTDTQYF. CDR3 in DNA: TGTGCCAGCAGCCAAGCGGGGGGGCCGACAGATACGCAGTATTTT.